These 8 T cell receptor beta chains were sequenced from one sample in a study of cytomegalovirus exposure and HLA in healthy donors (dated by TCRdb to about 2017). Receptor amplification or capture employed the immunoSEQ multiplex PCR assay. The multiplex PCR relied on a mix of 60 forward primers for TCR Vbeta segments and 13 reverse primers for TCR Jbeta segments. The table was pulled from immuneACCESS by TCRdb, which kept in-frame rearrangements only. Such tables lose some clones; where checked, under half of the loss comes from unresolved V genes, and the rest has no known cause. This sample has 120,000 or so clones in its table, and around three quarters of those were observed once. The ten top clones hold 0.95% to 1.5% of the sample. The sample taken for sequencing was PBMCs. The origin of the receptors is a female donor in good health and CMV-seronegative.

The V and J genes are TRBV18 and TRBJ1-1; D is perhaps TRBD1 (6 bases). The CDR3 covers 15 residues. V was shortened by 4 bases and J by 4 bases, with 16 bases between the two germline ends. Germline V gives CDR1 KGHSH, CDR2 LQKENI. Here the CDR3 reads CASSRDAGVRTEAFF. The CDR3 coding sequence is TGTGCCAGCTCACGGGACGCAGGGGTGCGCACTGAAGCTTTCTTT.

V gene TRBV28 combines with J gene TRBJ1-6; TRBD1 matches at 7 bases. Germline V gives CDR1 MDHEN, CDR2 SYDVKM. Losses at the gene ends were 5 bases for V and 12 bases for J; bases not matched to a gene: 10. This CDR3 is 14 amino acids long. The CDR3 coding sequence is TGTGCCAGCAGTCTTTTTGAAGGGGGCTTACCCCTCCACTTT. Protein product: CASSLFEGGLPLHF.

The rearrangement links TRBV11-3 to TRBJ1-3; D might be TRBD1 (5 bases). The germline V gene encodes CDR1 SGHNT and CDR2 YENEEA. The CDR3 covers 13 residues. The V end was cut by 9 bases, the J end by 4 bases, with 13 bases between. The CDR3 is CARKGQGGNTIYF. The CDR3 bases are TGTGCCAGGAAGGGGCAGGGAGGAAACACCATATATTTT.

The chain carries TRBV5-6 and TRBJ2-7, with 8 bases lining up with TRBD1. V shed 3 bases and J 2 bases; nucleotides not matched to a gene: 1. CDR3 size: 13 residues. Looked up from germline, CDR1 is SGHDT and CDR2 is YYEEEE. CDR3 residues: CASSWGQAYEQYF. CDR3 DNA sequence: TGTGCCAGCAGCTGGGGACAGGCCTACGAGCAGTACTTC.

The chain employs TRBV25-1 and TRBJ2-7, with TRBD1 matching 9 bases. CDR3 length equals 14 residues. Germline V CDR1 and CDR2: MGHDK, SYGVNS. With V trimmed by 11 bases and J by 1 base, 9 bases remained unmatched. DNA of the CDR3: TGTGCCCGCTCACCGGGACAGGGATCCTACGAGCAGTACTTC. Translating gives CARSPGQGSYEQYF.

This clone was counted between two and nine times. V gene TRBV2 combines with J gene TRBJ1-5; D is unclear. V gave up 4 bases and J gave up 0 bases, with 7 bases separating them. The CDR3 is made up of 14 amino acids. Per the germline V gene, CDR1 is SNHLY and CDR2 is FYNNEI. CDR3 in amino acids: CASSGQYSNQPQHF. CDR3 DNA sequence: TGTGCCAGCAGTGGGCAATATAGCAATCAGCCCCAGCATTTT. The full variable domain, rest sourced from reference TRBV2 and TRBJ1-5, is EPEVTQTPSHQVTQMGQEVILRCVPISNHLYFYWYRQILGQKVEFLVSFYNNEISEKSEIFDDQFSVERPDGSNFTLKIRSTKLEDSAMYFCASSGQYSNQPQHFGDGTRLSIL.

This clone has just a few counts. The chain links TRBV15 to TRBJ2-1; TRBD2 aligns across 7 bases. This CDR3 is 12 amino acids long. The V gene end was trimmed by 9 bases and the J gene end by 13 bases; junction bases not matched to a gene: 12. In germline, CDR1 is LNHNV, CDR2 YYDKDF (reference sequence). CDR3 amino acids: CATGHIGRPQFF. The CDR3 nucleotides are TGTGCCACGGGTCACATCGGGAGGCCCCAGTTCTTC.

V usage is TRBV19 and J usage is TRBJ1-6; TRBD1 matches 10 bases. V was pared by 9 bases and J by 6 bases, with 5 bases of the junction left unmatched. The length of the CDR3 is 14 residues. Germline V CDR1 and CDR2: LNHDA, SQIVND (reference sequence). DNA of the CDR3: TGTGCCAGCCAGACAGGGGGCACTAATTCACCCCTCCACTTT. Its translation is CASQTGGTNSPLHF.